These 28 T cell receptor beta chains came from one sample sequenced in a study of OX40 agonist ivuxolimab in advanced cancers. TCRdb's copy holds only in-frame clones and misses some; the assay was immunoSEQ multiplex PCR. The data contain roughly 75,000 clones, around 87% of them singletons. Material: CD4+ or CD8+ T cells sorted from blood, obtained in a trial of the OX40 agonist ivuxolimab. The receptors originated from an adult with an advanced solid tumor such as melanoma, head and neck, liver or kidney cancer.

This clone has just a few counts. The V and J genes are TRBV28 and TRBJ2-3; D is uncertain. With 4 bases removed from V and 2 bases from J, the gap between germline ends came to 4 bases. The CDR3 is 12 amino acids. Germline lookup yields CDR1 MDHEN and CDR2 SYDVKM. The CDR3 DNA reads TGTGCCAGCAGTTCCTACACAGATACGCAGTATTTT. It codes for CASSSYTDTQYF.

The V and J genes are TRBV11-1 and TRBJ1-1, with a tentative D call TRBD1 (5 bases). The V end lost 4 bases, the J end lost 3 bases, and 12 bases lay between the germline ends. The CDR3 consists of 14 residues. Germline V gene data show CDR1 as SGHAT and CDR2 as FQDESV (reference sequence). The CDR3 region is CASSSGSGDTEAFF. Here the CDR3 DNA reads TGTGCCAGCAGCTCCGGGTCGGGGGACACTGAAGCTTTCTTT.

The rearrangement links TRBV15 to TRBJ2-5, with D possibly called TRBD1 or TRBD2 (7 bases each). Between the trimmed V and J ends, which lost 5 bases and 2 bases, there was a span of 15 bases. The CDR3 spans 15 residues. Germline V gives CDR1 LNHNV, CDR2 YYDKDF (reference sequence). The DNA for the CDR3 is TGTGCCACCAGCCAGGGGGGGAACCTTCAAGAGACCCAGTACTTC. It translates to CATSQGGNLQETQYF. The variable domain in full, completed from reference TRBV15 and TRBJ2-5, reads DAMVIQNPRYQVTQFGKPVTLSCSQTLNHNVMYWYQQKSSQAPKLLFHYYDKDFNNEADTPDNFQSRRPNTSFCFLDIRSPGLGDTAMYLCATSQGGNLQETQYFGPGTRLLVL.

The chain carries TRBV19 and TRBJ2-1; 9 positions agree with TRBD2. CDR3 length: 18 amino acids. Germline V gene sequence: CDR1 LNHDA, CDR2 SQIVND (reference sequence). Trimming took 9 bases from V and 0 from J; bases not matched to a gene: 15. The CDR3 nucleotides are TGTGCCAGCGACGATAGCGGGGGATTCCGGAGCTCCTACAATGAGCAGTTCTTC. Translated, it gives CASDDSGGFRSSYNEQFF.

The chain combines TRBV5-4 with TRBJ1-1; 8 bases fit TRBD1. The CDR3 consists of 15 residues. Germline-derived CDR1 and CDR2 are SGHNT and YYREEE (reference sequence). J gave up 0 bases and V 2 bases, and 3 bases lay outside the gene matches. The CDR3: CASSLGQGLNTEAFF. The CDR3 coding sequence is TGTGCCAGCAGCTTAGGACAGGGCTTGAACACTGAAGCTTTCTTT.

The chain has TRBV4-3 and TRBJ2-1; the D gene is possibly TRBD1 (6 bases). Germline V gives CDR1 LGHNA, CDR2 YSLEER. This CDR3 contains 11 residues. Trimming removed 4 bases at V and 8 bases at J, with 6 bases between. As DNA, the CDR3 is TGCGCCAGCAGCCCAGGGGATGAGCAGTTCTTC. Protein sequence: CASSPGDEQFF.

The V call is TRBV5-8, the J call TRBJ2-7, with D uncertain. V gave up 4 bases and J gave up 4 bases, with 18 bases separating them. CDR1 is SGHTS, CDR2 YDEGEE, per germline. The CDR3 is 15 amino acids. The CDR3 bases are TGTGCCAGCAGCCCTGGGTCCGGCCCAACGTACGAGCAGTACTTC. Translated, it gives CASSPGSGPTYEQYF.

The rearrangement links TRBV19 to TRBJ1-1; unclear D gene. In germline, CDR1 is LNHDA, CDR2 SQIVND (reference sequence). Deletions cut 3 bases from V and 9 bases from J, with 11 bases between. The CDR3 is 12 amino acids. The CDR3 nucleotides are TGTGCCAGTAGTATGGGAACCTTTCAAGCTTTCTTT. Translated, it gives CASSMGTFQAFF.

The rearrangement links TRBV19 to TRBJ1-1; D gene unclear. V was shortened by 4 bases and J by 8 bases, with 26 bases between the two germline ends. CDR1 LNHDA and CDR2 SQIVND come from the germline V gene (reference sequence). The CDR3 covers 17 residues. The CDR3: CASSTEILLDRPPEAFF. In DNA form, the CDR3 reads TGTGCCAGTAGTACCGAAATCCTCCTAGACCGTCCCCCGGAAGCTTTCTTT.

This clone was detected only a few times. The rearrangement uses TRBV10-3 and TRBJ2-2; 8 bases fit TRBD1. Germline-derived CDR1 and CDR2 are ENHRY and SYGVKD. The CDR3 is 14 residues long. After removal of 0 bases from V and 10 bases from J, the junction contained 4 bases not matched to a gene. In DNA, the CDR3 is TGTGCCATCAGTGAGTCAGGACAGGGCCAGGAGCTGTTTTTT. It codes for CAISESGQGQELFF.

V gene TRBV4-1 combines with J gene TRBJ2-7, with 10 bases fitting TRBD2. V shed 0 bases, J shed 3 bases, and the junction held 5 bases outside the gene matches. The CDR3 length is 16 residues. The germline CDR1 and CDR2 sequences are MGHRA and YSYEKL. Written as DNA, the CDR3 is TGCGCCAGCAGCCAAGATGTCACTAGCGGGATCTACGAGCAGTACTTC. It specifies CASSQDVTSGIYEQYF.

The rearrangement uses TRBV4-3 and TRBJ2-7; D gene unclear. The CDR3 has 15 residues. V shed 0 bases and J shed 3 bases, with 12 bases lying between them. In germline, CDR1 is LGHNA, CDR2 YSLEER. The CDR3 spells CASSQDVGSFYEQYF. DNA of the CDR3: TGCGCCAGCAGCCAAGATGTTGGCAGCTTCTACGAGCAGTACTTC.

The V call is TRBV5-8, the J call TRBJ2-1; D is uncertain. Germline V gives CDR1 SGHTS, CDR2 YDEGEE. The CDR3 extends over 15 amino acids. Trimming stripped 4 bases from V and 0 bases from J, with 11 bases between. The CDR3 reads CASSPDSSSYNEQFF. The CDR3 DNA reads TGTGCCAGCAGCCCAGACTCGAGCTCCTACAATGAGCAGTTCTTC.

The CDR3 DNA reads as TGTGCCAGCAGCTTGAATCTCGCCCGGAACACTGAAGCTTTCTTT. This sequence encodes CASSLNLARNTEAFF. The genes are TRBV11-2 and TRBJ1-1; no definite D call. V was clipped by 3 bases and J by 1 base, with 12 bases between them. The V gene's germline CDR1 is SGHAT and CDR2 FQNNGV. The CDR3 loop spans 15 amino acids.

The V and J genes are TRBV7-6 and TRBJ2-3; TRBD2 matches at 8 bases. CDR1 and CDR2 from the germline V gene are SGHVS and FNYEAQ. Trimming at V came to 2 bases and at J to 3 bases, leaving 4 bases not matched to a gene. This CDR3 has 15 residues. CDR3 DNA sequence: TGTGCCAGCAGCTTACGACCGGGGGGGACAGATACGCAGTATTTT. It is translated as CASSLRPGGTDTQYF. The complete variable domain, with remaining parts taken from reference TRBV7-6 and TRBJ2-3, reads GAGVSQSPRYKVTKRGQDVALRCDPISGHVSLYWYRQALGQGPEFLTYFNYEAQQDKSGLPNDRFSAERPEGSISTLTIQRTEQRDSAMYRCASSLRPGGTDTQYFGPGTRLTVL.

CDR3 nucleotide sequence: TGTGCCACCAGCAGAGATTTAACGGGGGCTGGACAGCCCCAGCATTTT. Protein sequence: CATSRDLTGAGQPQHF. J is TRBJ1-5 and V is TRBV15; TRBD1 might be the D (6 bases). Germline CDR1 and CDR2: LNHNV and YYDKDF (reference sequence). V lost 0 bases, J lost 7 bases, and 16 bases lay in between. This CDR3 comprises 16 residues.

Only a few counts were recorded for this clone. The chain is built from TRBV9 and TRBJ1-1; D is perhaps TRBD1 (5 bases). V gave up 3 bases and J gave up 0 bases, with 9 bases separating them. This CDR3 contains 14 residues. From germline, CDR1 is SGDLS and CDR2 YYNGEE. The CDR3 sequence: CASSDGHLNTEAFF. In DNA, the CDR3 is TGTGCCAGCAGCGACGGACATTTGAACACTGAAGCTTTCTTT.

The rearrangement links TRBV4-3 to TRBJ2-1, with TRBD2 as a possible D gene (6 bases). The germline V gene has CDR1 LGHNA and CDR2 YSLEER. This CDR3 has 13 amino acids. V lost 0 bases to trimming and J lost 8 bases, with 8 bases between them. The DNA for the CDR3 is TGCGCCAGCAGCCAAGACGGGGGTGATGAGCAGTTCTTC. This codes for CASSQDGGDEQFF.

In its sample, this clone was seen once. The chain uses TRBV5-6 and TRBJ1-1; maybe TRBD1 (5 bases). Between the trimmed V and J ends, which lost 0 bases and 0 bases, there was a span of 9 bases. The CDR3 is 15 amino acids. Germline assignment: CDR1 SGHDT and CDR2 YYEEEE. The CDR3 loop is CASSLAAGLNTEAFF. The DNA of the CDR3 is TGTGCCAGCAGCTTGGCGGCAGGGCTGAACACTGAAGCTTTCTTT.

This chain uses TRBV9 with TRBJ1-2; weak D call: TRBD1 (6 bases). This CDR3 has 15 residues. V lost 4 bases, J lost 8 bases, and 21 bases lay in between. Germline CDR1 is SGDLS and CDR2 is YYNGEE. DNA for the CDR3: TGTGCCAGCAGCATTTGGGGGACGGACAGACTAGGCTACACCTTC. Its translation: CASSIWGTDRLGYTF.

The chain links TRBV27 to TRBJ2-4, with D possibly being TRBD1 or TRBD2 (5 bases each). From germline, CDR1 is MNHEY and CDR2 SMNVEV (reference sequence). The CDR3 sequence is 12 residues long. V lost 6 bases and J 9 bases, leaving 12 bases between the germline ends. The CDR3 protein is CASRIIGGIQYF. CDR3 sequence (DNA): TGTGCCAGCAGGATTATTGGGGGCATTCAGTACTTC.

The CDR3 region has the DNA TGTGCCAGCAGTTTGCACCCGGGTGGGGTTGAGCAGTTCTTC. The encoded protein is CASSLHPGGVEQFF. The chain employs TRBV28 and TRBJ2-1; no definite D call. This CDR3 comprises 14 residues. Germline loops: CDR1 MDHEN, CDR2 SYDVKM. The V gene lost 3 bases and the J gene lost 9 bases, with 15 bases spanning the gap.

The V and J genes are TRBV15 and TRBJ2-1; maybe TRBD2 (6 bases). Trimming removed 5 bases from V and 5 bases from J, with 16 bases in between. This CDR3 region has 15 residues. CDR1 is LNHNV and CDR2 is YYDKDF in the germline V gene (reference sequence). The CDR3, as DNA: TGTGCCACCAGCCAACAGCGGGTACGAGACAATGAGCAGTTCTTC. As protein: CATSQQRVRDNEQFF.

The chain has TRBV19 and TRBJ2-1; 11 bases agree with TRBD1. This CDR3 comprises 14 residues. Germline V lookup: CDR1 LNHDA, CDR2 SQIVND (reference sequence). V lost 1 base and J lost 10; bases outside the gene matches: 3. As DNA, the CDR3 is TGTGCCAGTAGTATAGGGACAGGGGGCCAGGAGCAGTTCTTC. Amino acids: CASSIGTGGQEQFF.

J is TRBJ1-1 and V is TRBV30; D remains unclear. The CDR3 has 11 amino acids. From germline, CDR1 is GTSNPN and CDR2 SVGIG (reference sequence). The CDR3 here is CACYGNTEAFF. The CDR3 region has the DNA TGTGCTTGCTACGGGAACACTGAAGCTTTCTTT.

This sequence joins TRBV7-8 and TRBJ2-5; 11 bases are a match to TRBD1. From germline, CDR1 is SGHVS and CDR2 FQNEAQ. This CDR3 is built from 16 residues. With V trimmed by 0 bases and J by 5 bases, 5 bases remained unmatched. The CDR3 sequence is CASSLAGTGGRETQYF. The CDR3 coding sequence is TGTGCCAGCAGCTTAGCGGGGACAGGGGGTCGGGAGACCCAGTACTTC. Full variable domain (remainder filled in from reference TRBV7-8 and TRBJ2-5): GAGVSQSPRYKVAKRGQDVALRCDPISGHVSLFWYQQALGQGPEFLTYFQNEAQLDKSGLPSDRFFAERPEGSVSTLKIQRTQQEDSAVYLCASSLAGTGGRETQYFGPGTRLLVL.

This clone was observed a single time. V gene TRBV6-6 combines with J gene TRBJ1-5; D call uncertain. The germline V and J ends were trimmed by 4 bases and 0 bases, with 13 bases remaining between them. Germline V gene data show CDR1 as MNHNY and CDR2 as SVGAGI (reference sequence). CDR3 length: 16 amino acids. The CDR3 loop is CASSSRQEFSNQPQHF. DNA of the CDR3: TGTGCCAGCAGTTCTCGGCAGGAGTTTAGCAATCAGCCCCAGCATTTT.

The chain is built from TRBV4-1 and TRBJ2-7; D is unclear. Trimming cost V 2 bases and J 2 bases, with 7 bases left between them. Germline V lookup: CDR1 MGHRA, CDR2 YSYEKL. The CDR3 has 13 residues. The CDR3, as DNA: TGCGCCAGCAGCCAAATCCACCCCTACGAGCAGTACTTC. Its translation: CASSQIHPYEQYF.